The entry that follows covers one T cell receptor beta chain sequence. Its cognate antigen is unknown. V lost 7 bases to trimming and J lost 2 bases, with 14 bases between them. Germline V gene lookup returns CDR1 SNHLY and CDR2 FYNNEI. CDR3 length: 14 amino acids. The data originate from a study of T cell responses to AZD1222 COVID-19 vaccine. Profiled with immunoSEQ multiplex PCR; TCRdb holds only in-frame clones, not every one. The data show 150,000 to 180,000 clones, 80% to 90% seen once. Study-wide findings and caveats: It should be noted that donors were predominantly white British and more often female, and clonal diversity was possibly underestimated. Two AZD1222 doses significantly raised spike-specific TCR breadth and depth over controls.

The chain carries TRBV2 and TRBJ1-2, with D possibly being TRBD1 (6 bases). Material: peripheral blood, obtained after recovery from COVID-19. This TCR was sampled from an adult who had recovered from COVID-19. CDR3 sequence reads: CASIRQGRNYGYTF. CDR3 in DNA: TGTGCCAGCATTAGGCAGGGGAGGAACTATGGCTACACCTTC.